The present T cell receptor beta chain was sequenced within a study of human T cells and chemical hapten exposure. In the library, unique molecular identifiers were attached to individual cDNA molecules. TCRdb re-derived calls from the RACE reads in MiXCR, one entry per CDR3 protein. The sample contains 150,000 to 200,000 distinct CDR3 sequences, approximately 24% of which appear only once. Time point specified: patch test 3, about 24 weeks after DPC sensitization. The sample's treatment: therapeutic diphenylcyclopropenone sensitization with weekly scalp DPC. The V gene lost 6 bases and the J gene lost 0 bases, with 8 bases spanning the gap. Looked up from germline, CDR1 is MNHGY and CDR2 is SVAAGI. The CDR3 is 14 residues long.

This receptor was identified in a woman in her 40s with alopecia areata. Some clones in this sample may be carry-over from other donors' samples. The sequencing used whole blood, collected in connection with sensitization to the hapten diphenylcyclopropenone (DPC). The chain couples TRBV6-9 to TRBJ2-2, with unresolved D. The CDR3 protein is CASSPPANTGELFF. In nucleotides, the CDR3 is TGTGCCAGCAGCCCTCCCGCGAACACCGGGGAGCTGTTTTTT.